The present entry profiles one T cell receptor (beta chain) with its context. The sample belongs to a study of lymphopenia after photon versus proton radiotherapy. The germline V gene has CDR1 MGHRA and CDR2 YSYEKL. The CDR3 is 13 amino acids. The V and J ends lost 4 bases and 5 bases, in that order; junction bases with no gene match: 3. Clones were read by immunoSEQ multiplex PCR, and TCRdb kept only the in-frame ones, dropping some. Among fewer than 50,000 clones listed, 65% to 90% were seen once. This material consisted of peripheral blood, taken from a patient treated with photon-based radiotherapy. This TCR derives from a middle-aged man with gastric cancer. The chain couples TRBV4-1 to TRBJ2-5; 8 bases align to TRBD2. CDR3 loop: CASSRGGLETQYF. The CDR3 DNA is TGCGCCAGCAGCCGCGGGGGGCTGGAGACCCAGTACTTC.